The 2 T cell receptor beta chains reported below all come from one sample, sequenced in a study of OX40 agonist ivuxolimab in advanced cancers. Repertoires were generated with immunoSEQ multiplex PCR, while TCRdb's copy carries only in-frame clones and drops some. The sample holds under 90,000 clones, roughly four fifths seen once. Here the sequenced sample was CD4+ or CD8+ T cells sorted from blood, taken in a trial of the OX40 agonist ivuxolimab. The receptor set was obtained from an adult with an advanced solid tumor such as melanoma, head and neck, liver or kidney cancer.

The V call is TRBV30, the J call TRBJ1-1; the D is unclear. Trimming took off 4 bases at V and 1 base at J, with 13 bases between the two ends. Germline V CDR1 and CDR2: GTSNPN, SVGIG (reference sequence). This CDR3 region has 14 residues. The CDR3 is CAWNVRARNTEAFF. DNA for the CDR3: TGTGCCTGGAATGTCCGGGCTCGGAACACTGAAGCTTTCTTT.

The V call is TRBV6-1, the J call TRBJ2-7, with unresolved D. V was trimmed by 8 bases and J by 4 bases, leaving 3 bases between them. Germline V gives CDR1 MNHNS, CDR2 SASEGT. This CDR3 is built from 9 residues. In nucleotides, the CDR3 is TGTGCCAGCGGTTACGAGCAGTACTTC. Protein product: CASGYEQYF.